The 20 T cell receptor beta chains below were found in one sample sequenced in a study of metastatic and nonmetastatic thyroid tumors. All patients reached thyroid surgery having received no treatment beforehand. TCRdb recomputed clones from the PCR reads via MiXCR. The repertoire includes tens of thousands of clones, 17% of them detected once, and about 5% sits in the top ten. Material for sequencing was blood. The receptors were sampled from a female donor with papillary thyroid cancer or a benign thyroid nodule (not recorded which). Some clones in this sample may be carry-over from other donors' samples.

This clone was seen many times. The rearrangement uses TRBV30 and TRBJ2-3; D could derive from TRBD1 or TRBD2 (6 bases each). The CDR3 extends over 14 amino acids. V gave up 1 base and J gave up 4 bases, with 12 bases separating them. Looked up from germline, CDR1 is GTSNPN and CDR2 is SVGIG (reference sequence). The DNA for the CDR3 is TGTGCCTGGAGTGCAAGGAGGGGGGCAGATACGCAGTATTTT. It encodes CAWSARRGADTQYF.

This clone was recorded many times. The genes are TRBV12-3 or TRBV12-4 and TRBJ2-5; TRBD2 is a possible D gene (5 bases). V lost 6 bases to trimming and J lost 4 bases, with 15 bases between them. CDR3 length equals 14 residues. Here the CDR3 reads CASSSTARAETQYF. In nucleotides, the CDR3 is TGTGCCAGCAGCTCTACAGCGCGGGCAGAGACCCAGTACTTC.

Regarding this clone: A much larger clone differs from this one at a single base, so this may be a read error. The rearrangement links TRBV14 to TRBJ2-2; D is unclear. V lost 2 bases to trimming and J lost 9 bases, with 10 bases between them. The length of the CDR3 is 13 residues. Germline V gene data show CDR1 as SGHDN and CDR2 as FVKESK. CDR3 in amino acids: CASSQSSRRELFF. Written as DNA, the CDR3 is TGTGCCAGCAGCCAATCGTCCAGGCGGGAGCTGTTTTTT.

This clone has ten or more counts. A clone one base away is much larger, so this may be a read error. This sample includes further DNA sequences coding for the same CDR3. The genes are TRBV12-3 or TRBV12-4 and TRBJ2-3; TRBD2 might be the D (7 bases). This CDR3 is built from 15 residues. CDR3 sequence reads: CASSLVGGGTDTQYF. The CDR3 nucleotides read TGTGCCAGCAGTTTGGTGGGGGGGGGCACAGACACGCAGTATTTT.

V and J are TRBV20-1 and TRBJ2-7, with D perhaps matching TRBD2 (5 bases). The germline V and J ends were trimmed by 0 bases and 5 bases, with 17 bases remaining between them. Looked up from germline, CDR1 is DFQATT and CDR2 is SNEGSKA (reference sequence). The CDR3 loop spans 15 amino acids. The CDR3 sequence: CSARDGSSDYDEQYF. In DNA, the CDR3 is TGCAGTGCTAGAGATGGTTCTAGTGACTATGACGAGCAGTACTTC.

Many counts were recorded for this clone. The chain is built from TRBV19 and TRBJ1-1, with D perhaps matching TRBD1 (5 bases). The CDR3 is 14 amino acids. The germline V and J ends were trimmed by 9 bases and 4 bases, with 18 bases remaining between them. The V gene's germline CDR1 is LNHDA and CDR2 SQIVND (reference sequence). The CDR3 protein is CASTDYGGSTEAFF. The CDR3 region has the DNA TGTGCCAGCACAGATTATGGGGGAAGCACTGAAGCTTTCTTT.

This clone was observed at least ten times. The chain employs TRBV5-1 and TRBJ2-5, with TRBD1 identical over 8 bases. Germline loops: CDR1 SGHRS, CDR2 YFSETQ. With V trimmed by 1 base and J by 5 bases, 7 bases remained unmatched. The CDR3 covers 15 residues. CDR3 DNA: TGCGCCAGCAGCTTGACGCAGGGGGCGTATGAGACCCAGTACTTC. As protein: CASSLTQGAYETQYF.

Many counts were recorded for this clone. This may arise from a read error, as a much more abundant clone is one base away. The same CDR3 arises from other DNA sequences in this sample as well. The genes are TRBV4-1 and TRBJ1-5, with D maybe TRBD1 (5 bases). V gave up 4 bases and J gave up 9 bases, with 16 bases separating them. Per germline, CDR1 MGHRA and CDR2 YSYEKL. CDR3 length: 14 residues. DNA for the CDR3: TGCGCCAGCAGCCCTACAGGTGCGTCTAGGCCCCAGCATTTT. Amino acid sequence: CASSPTGASRPQHF.

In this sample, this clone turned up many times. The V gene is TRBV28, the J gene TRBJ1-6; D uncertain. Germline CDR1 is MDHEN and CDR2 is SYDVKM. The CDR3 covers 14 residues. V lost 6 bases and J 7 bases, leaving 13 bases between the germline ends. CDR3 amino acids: CASSTPTGNSPLHF. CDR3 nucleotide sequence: TGTGCCAGCAGCACGCCTACGGGGAATTCACCCCTCCACTTT.

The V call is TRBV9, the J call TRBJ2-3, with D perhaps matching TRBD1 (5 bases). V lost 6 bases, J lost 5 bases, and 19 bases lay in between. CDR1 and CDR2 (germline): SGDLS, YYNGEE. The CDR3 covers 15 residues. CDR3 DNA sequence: TGTGCCAGCAACGGAGCGTTGGGGCCTTTAGATACGCAGTATTTT. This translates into CASNGALGPLDTQYF.

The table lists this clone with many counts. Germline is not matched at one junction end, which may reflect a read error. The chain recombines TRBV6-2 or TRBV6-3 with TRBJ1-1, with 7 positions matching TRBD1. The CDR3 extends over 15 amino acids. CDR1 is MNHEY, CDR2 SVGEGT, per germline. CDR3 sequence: CASSYLGTVNTEAFF. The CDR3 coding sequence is TGTGCAAGCAGTTATCTTGGGACAGTGAACACTGAAGCTTTCTTT.

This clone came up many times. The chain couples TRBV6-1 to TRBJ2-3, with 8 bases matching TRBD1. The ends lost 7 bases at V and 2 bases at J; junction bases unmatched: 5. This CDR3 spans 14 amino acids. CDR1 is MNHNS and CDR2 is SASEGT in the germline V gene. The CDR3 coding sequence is TGTGCCAGCAATAGACAGGGGATCACAGATACGCAGTATTTT. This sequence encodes CASNRQGITDTQYF.

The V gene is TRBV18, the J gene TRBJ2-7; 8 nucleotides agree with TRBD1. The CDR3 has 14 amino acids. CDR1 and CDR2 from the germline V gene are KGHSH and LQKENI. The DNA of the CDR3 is TGTAACAGCTCACCAAGGACAGGGACCTACGAGCAGTACTTC. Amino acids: CNSSPRTGTYEQYF.

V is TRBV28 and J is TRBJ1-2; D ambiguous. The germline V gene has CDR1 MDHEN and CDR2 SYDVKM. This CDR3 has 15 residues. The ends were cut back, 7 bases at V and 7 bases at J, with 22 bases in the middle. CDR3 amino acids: CASTLAVGKLAGYTF. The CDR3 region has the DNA TGTGCCAGCACCTTAGCAGTGGGAAAATTGGCTGGCTACACCTTC.

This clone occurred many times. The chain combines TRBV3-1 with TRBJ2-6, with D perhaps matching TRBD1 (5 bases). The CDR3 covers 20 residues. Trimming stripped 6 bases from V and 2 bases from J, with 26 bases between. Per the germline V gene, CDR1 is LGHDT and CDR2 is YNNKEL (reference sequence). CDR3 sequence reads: CASSPLGQVSYRTGANVLTF. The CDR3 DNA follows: TGTGCCAGCAGTCCCCTGGGGCAGGTATCTTATCGCACTGGGGCCAACGTCCTGACTTTC.

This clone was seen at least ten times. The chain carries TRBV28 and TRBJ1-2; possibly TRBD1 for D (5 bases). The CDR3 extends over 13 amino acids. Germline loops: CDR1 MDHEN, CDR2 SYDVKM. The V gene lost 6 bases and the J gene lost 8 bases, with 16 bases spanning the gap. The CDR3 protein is CASSPAKGYGYTF. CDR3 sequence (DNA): TGTGCCAGCAGCCCCGCGAAGGGGTACGGCTACACCTTC.

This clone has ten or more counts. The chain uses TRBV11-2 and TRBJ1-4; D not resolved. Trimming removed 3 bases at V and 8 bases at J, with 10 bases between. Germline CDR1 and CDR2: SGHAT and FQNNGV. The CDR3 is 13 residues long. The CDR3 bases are TGTGCCAGCAGCTTCGGGGATGGAGAAAAACTGTTTTTT. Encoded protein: CASSFGDGEKLFF.

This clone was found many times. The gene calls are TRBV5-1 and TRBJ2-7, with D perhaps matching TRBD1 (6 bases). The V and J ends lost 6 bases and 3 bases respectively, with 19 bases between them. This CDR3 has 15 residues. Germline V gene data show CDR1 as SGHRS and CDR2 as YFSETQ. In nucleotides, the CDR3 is TGCGCCAGCAACCCGATGGGACACGCGAACTACGAGCAGTACTTC. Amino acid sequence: CASNPMGHANYEQYF.

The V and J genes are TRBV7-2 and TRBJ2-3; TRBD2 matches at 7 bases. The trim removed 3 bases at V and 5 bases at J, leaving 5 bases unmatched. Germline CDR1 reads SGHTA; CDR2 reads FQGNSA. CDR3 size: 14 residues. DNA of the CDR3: TGTGCCAGCAGCTTGCTAGCGGAAGTAGATACGCAGTATTTT. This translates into CASSLLAEVDTQYF.

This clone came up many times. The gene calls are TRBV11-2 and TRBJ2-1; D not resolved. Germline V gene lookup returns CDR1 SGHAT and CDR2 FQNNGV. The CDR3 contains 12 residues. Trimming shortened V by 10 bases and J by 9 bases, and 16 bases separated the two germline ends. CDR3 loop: CATAPWVGEQFF. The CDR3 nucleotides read TGTGCCACCGCCCCTTGGGTGGGTGAGCAGTTCTTC.